This T cell receptor (beta chain) stems from a study of Ad26.COV2.S vaccination and SARS-CoV-2 variants. As concerns this clone: Its antigen remains unidentified.

The study, taken as a whole, reports: It was vaccine recipients, not placebo recipients, who had the higher spike-specific TCR breadth.

Sequencing used immunoSEQ multiplex PCR; TCRdb keeps in-frame clones, though not all of them. The sample lists roughly 300,000 clones; 86% were seen once. The ends were cut back, 1 base at V and 3 bases at J, with 14 bases in the middle. In germline, CDR1 is SGHVS, CDR2 FQNEAQ. CDR3 length: 16 amino acids. Treatment of the sample: about 20 received Ad26.COV2.S at low or high dose, single or two shots; roughly five received placebo; per-sample allocation not given. It was on day 63 after the first vaccine or placebo injection that samples were taken. The specimen was peripheral blood, collected in a trial of Ad26.COV2.S vaccine versus placebo. The V and J genes are TRBV7-8 and TRBJ2-3; D is ambiguous. This TCR was sampled from a person aged 18-60 years who received the Ad26.COV2.S COVID-19 vaccine or a placebo. CDR3 sequence: CASSLGQSRFTDTQYF. The CDR3 nucleotides read TGTGCCAGCAGCTTAGGGCAATCAAGGTTTACAGATACGCAGTATTTT.